The 8 T cell receptor beta chains reported below all come from one sample, sequenced in a study of cytomegalovirus exposure and HLA in healthy donors. Assay: immunoSEQ multiplex PCR; the TCRdb copy retains only in-frame clones and omits some. Found here are 200,000 or so clones, around 88% of them singletons; the top ten hold about 2.7%. The specimen was PBMCs. The receptors originated from a woman under 30 in good health and CMV-seronegative.

The genes are TRBV5-1 and TRBJ2-3; TRBD1 agrees at 7 bases. The CDR3 spans 14 residues. CDR1 is SGHRS, CDR2 YFSETQ, per germline. After removal of 4 bases from V and 3 bases from J, the junction contained 5 bases not matched to a gene. In nucleotides, the CDR3 is TGCGCCAGCAGCACCAGGGGGTCGACAGATACGCAGTATTTT. The encoded protein is CASSTRGSTDTQYF.

The gene calls are TRBV29-1 and TRBJ2-7; D is ambiguous. The germline V gene encodes CDR1 SQVTM and CDR2 ANQGSEA. The CDR3 loop spans 13 amino acids. The V end lost 4 bases, the J end lost 2 bases, and 12 bases lay between the germline ends. The CDR3 DNA sequence: TGCAGCGTTGTAGTGGGCGATACCTACGAGCAGTACTTC. The encoded protein is CSVVVGDTYEQYF.

The rearrangement joins TRBV5-6 to TRBJ1-5, with D tentatively TRBD1 (6 bases). The CDR3 covers 16 residues. V lost 2 bases and J 7 bases, leaving 19 bases between the germline ends. The germline CDR1 and CDR2 sequences are SGHDT and YYEEEE. The CDR3, as DNA: TGTGCCAGCAGCTTTTATTCACAGGGTGGCGGCCAGCCCCAGCATTTT. Protein: CASSFYSQGGGQPQHF. The full variable domain, rest sourced from reference TRBV5-6 and TRBJ1-5, is DAGVTQSPTHLIKTRGQQVTLRCSPKSGHDTVSWYQQALGQGPQFIFQYYEEEERQRGNFPDRFSGHQFPNYSSELNVNALLLGDSALYLCASSFYSQGGGQPQHFGDGTRLSIL.

For this clone: This specimen includes other DNA sequences encoding the same CDR3. V is TRBV2 and J is TRBJ2-7, with 8 bases lining up with TRBD1. The junction had 4 bases not matched to a gene; V was cut back by 6 bases and J by 3 bases. CDR3 length: 13 amino acids. Germline values: CDR1 SNHLY, CDR2 FYNNEI. This chain's CDR3 is CASSSTGGYEQYF. As DNA, the CDR3 is TGTGCCAGCAGCTCAACAGGGGGCTACGAGCAGTACTTC.

This chain connects TRBV2 to TRBJ1-4; D call uncertain. The CDR3 runs to 15 residues. Germline values: CDR1 SNHLY, CDR2 FYNNEI. Trimming removed 6 bases from V and 8 bases from J, with 19 bases in between. CDR3 sequence reads: CASRTAPGEREKLFF. For the CDR3, the DNA is TGTGCCAGCAGAACTGCCCCCGGAGAACGGGAAAAACTGTTTTTT.

The gene calls are TRBV27 and TRBJ2-3; TRBD2 matches at 12 bases. The CDR3 covers 14 residues. Germline values: CDR1 MNHEY, CDR2 SMNVEV (reference sequence). The junction had 2 bases not matched to a gene; V was cut back by 5 bases and J by 5 bases. In DNA, the CDR3 is TGTGCCAGCAGTCCTAGCGGGAGGGTAGATACGCAGTATTTT. Translating it yields CASSPSGRVDTQYF.

The chain couples TRBV5-4 to TRBJ1-2; maybe TRBD1 (5 bases). The CDR3 has 14 residues. CDR1 is SGHNT and CDR2 is YYREEE in the germline V gene (reference sequence). V was pared by 1 base and J by 3 bases, with 10 bases between. Written as DNA, the CDR3 is TGTGCCAGCAGCTTGTCTCTGACAGACTATGGCTACACCTTC. This encodes CASSLSLTDYGYTF.

The chain recombines TRBV5-1 with TRBJ2-5, with TRBD2 matching 11 bases. With 0 bases clipped from V and 5 bases from J, the junction kept 15 bases outside the gene matches. The CDR3 covers 19 residues. Germline V gene lookup returns CDR1 SGHRS and CDR2 YFSETQ. This chain's CDR3 is CASSLGPTSGRWQMETQYF. The CDR3 DNA sequence: TGCGCCAGCAGCTTGGGGCCAACTAGCGGGAGATGGCAGATGGAGACCCAGTACTTC.